This T cell receptor (beta chain) was identified during a study of cytomegalovirus exposure and HLA in healthy donors. V lost 4 bases, J lost 4 bases, and 8 bases stayed unmatched. This CDR3 is 15 amino acids long. CDR1 is GTSNPN and CDR2 is SVGIG in the germline V gene (reference sequence). As concerns this clone: Its antigen is not known.

Vbeta (60) and Jbeta (13) primers were used in the PCR. Authors' data handling: Later, 80 million or so unique TCR beta chains were counted in an analysis, and roughly 11 million of them were shared. Using immunoSEQ multiplex PCR, the repertoire was profiled, and TCRdb retains in-frame clones only, with some absent. V and J calls and clone size are copied from that table; D and trimming were computed from the DNA. The data hold about 94,000 clones, with more than 75% observed a single time. Regarding the study as a whole: It was reportedly the case that the classifier diagnosed cytomegalovirus status with high specificity and sensitivity. There was a cluster of highly shared sequence variants that was likely a sequencing artifact.

The rearrangement uses TRBV30 and TRBJ2-3; TRBD1 agrees at 10 bases. This clonotype was obtained from a human donor in good health. Material for sequencing was PBMCs. This chain's CDR3 is CAWTGTGVTADTQYF. DNA of the CDR3: TGTGCCTGGACCGGGACAGGGGTTACCGCAGATACGCAGTATTTT. Based on the CDR3 plus reference TRBV30 and TRBJ2-3, the full variable domain is SQTIHQWPATLVQPVGSPLSLECTVEGTSNPNLYWYRQAAGRGLQLLFYSVGIGQISSEVPQNLSASRPQDRQFILSSKKLLLSDSGFYLCAWTGTGVTADTQYFGPGTRLTVL.